This is a list of T cell receptor beta chains from one sample in a study of blood T cell repertoires in COVID-19. The table came from immunoSEQ multiplex PCR; TCRdb's copy has only in-frame clones and leaves some out. Of 150,000 or so clones in the sample, 80% were seen once. The source material was peripheral blood. Source of these receptors: a man aged 55-75 years with active or convalescent COVID-19. The CDR3 runs from the conserved cysteine through the conserved F or W. A D gene is named only where the DNA matches it firmly. The size entry is marked missing in some rows and otherwise reads once, few, many or a size class.

size: -; D: TRBD1; V: TRBV10-3; J: TRBJ1-6; CDR3: CAISEWQGGNSPLHF; DNA: TGTGCCATCAGTGAGTGGCAGGGGGGCAATTCACCCCTCCACTTT
size: -; D: TRBD1; V: TRBV2; J: TRBJ1-6; CDR3: CASSEEGTGTSPLHF; DNA: TGTGCCAGCAGTGAAGAGGGGACAGGGACGTCACCCCTCCACTTT
size: -; D: TRBD2; V: TRBV2; J: TRBJ2-7; CDR3: CASMLAGGDYEQYF; DNA: TGTGCCAGCATGCTAGCGGGAGGCGACTACGAGCAGTACTTC
size: -; D: -; V: TRBV27; J: TRBJ1-5; CDR3: CASSPTGRLVYSNQPQHF; DNA: TGTGCCAGCAGTCCAACCGGCCGACTCGTATATAGCAATCAGCCCCAGCATTTT
size: -; D: TRBD2; V: TRBV3-1/TRBV3-2; J: TRBJ2-4; CDR3: CASPRRTSGRWGIQYF; DNA: TGTGCCAGCCCCAGGAGGACTAGCGGGAGGTGGGGCATTCAGTACTTC
size: once; D: TRBD2; V: TRBV6-2/TRBV6-3; J: TRBJ2-1; CDR3: CASSFRGLAGVNEQFF; DNA: TGTGCCAGCAGTTTCAGGGGACTAGCGGGAGTGAATGAGCAGTTCTTC
size: -; D: -; V: TRBV10-1; J: TRBJ2-5; CDR3: CASSHRGFTLETQYF; DNA: TGCGCCAGCAGTCACCGGGGGTTTACGTTGGAGACCCAGTACTTC
size: -; D: TRBD1; V: TRBV9; J: TRBJ1-6; CDR3: CASSPWGQSPLHF; DNA: TGTGCCAGCAGCCCCTGGGGACAGTCACCCCTCCACTTT
size: -; D: -; V: TRBV7-7; J: TRBJ2-5; CDR3: CASSLGAGGQETQYF; DNA: TGTGCCAGCAGCTTAGGAGCCGGAGGACAGGAGACCCAGTACTTC
size: -; D: TRBD2; V: TRBV19; J: TRBJ2-5; CDR3: CASSRTTSGGQETQYF; DNA: TGTGCCAGTAGTAGAACGACTAGCGGGGGCCAAGAGACCCAGTACTTC
size: -; D: TRBD1; V: TRBV18; J: TRBJ2-6; CDR3: CASSPLRTGTGANVLTF; DNA: TGTGCCAGCTCACCCCTAAGGACAGGGACCGGGGCCAACGTCCTGACTTTC
size: -; D: -; V: TRBV5-1; J: TRBJ1-1; CDR3: CASSLVGASTEAFF; DNA: TGCGCCAGCAGCTTGGTAGGGGCTTCCACTGAAGCTTTCTTT
size: few; D: TRBD1; V: TRBV28; J: TRBJ2-7; CDR3: CASRTGAYEQYF; DNA: TGTGCCAGTCGGACAGGGGCGTACGAGCAGTACTTC
size: -; D: TRBD1; V: TRBV18; J: TRBJ2-7; CDR3: CASSPGGQGYEQYF; DNA: TGTGCCAGCTCACCAGGCGGACAGGGCTACGAGCAGTACTTC
size: -; D: -; V: TRBV7-9; J: TRBJ2-7; CDR3: CASSRPWATYEQYF; DNA: TGTGCCAGCAGCCGACCTTGGGCTACCTACGAGCAGTACTTC
size: few; D: -; V: TRBV27; J: TRBJ1-5; CDR3: CASSPWSGVEPQHF; DNA: TGTGCCAGCAGTCCATGGTCGGGGGTAGAGCCCCAGCATTTT
size: once; D: TRBD2; V: TRBV2; J: TRBJ2-1; CDR3: CASSPTGTSGNEQFF; DNA: TGTGCCAGCAGTCCTACCGGGACTAGCGGGAATGAGCAGTTCTTC
size: once; D: TRBD1; V: TRBV27; J: TRBJ1-1; CDR3: CASSLSGTGGTEAFF; DNA: TGTGCCAGCAGTTTATCCGGGACAGGGGGCACTGAAGCTTTCTTT
size: -; D: TRBD2; V: TRBV7-2; J: TRBJ2-7; CDR3: CASSHRGTSGSSTRYEQYF; DNA: TGTGCCAGCAGCCACAGGGGAACTAGCGGGAGCTCTACCCGCTACGAGCAGTACTTC
size: -; D: -; V: TRBV4-1; J: TRBJ2-7; CDR3: CASSSQGSYEQYF; DNA: TGCGCCAGCTCCTCACAGGGTTCCTACGAGCAGTACTTC
size: -; D: -; V: TRBV14; J: TRBJ2-1; CDR3: CASSPASGNYNEQFF; DNA: TGTGCCAGCAGCCCAGCATCAGGGAACTACAATGAGCAGTTCTTC
size: -; D: -; V: TRBV19; J: TRBJ1-4; CDR3: CASSITGTIEKLFF; DNA: TGTGCCAGTAGTATTACAGGGACCATTGAAAAACTGTTTTTT
size: few; D: TRBD1; V: TRBV5-1; J: TRBJ1-4; CDR3: CASSSTGGLEKLFF; DNA: TGCGCCAGCAGCTCGACAGGGGGTCTAGAAAAACTGTTTTTT
size: -; D: TRBD2; V: TRBV29-1; J: TRBJ2-1; CDR3: CSVERLAGIPDNEQFF; DNA: TGCAGCGTTGAAAGACTAGCGGGGATACCTGACAATGAGCAGTTCTTC
size: -; D: -; V: TRBV5-1; J: TRBJ1-1; CDR3: CASSFQGSDTEAFF; DNA: TGCGCCAGCAGCTTCCAGGGATCAGACACTGAAGCTTTCTTT
size: once; D: TRBD2; V: TRBV9; J: TRBJ2-3; CDR3: CASSVGGLAGPSGRDTQYF; DNA: TGTGCCAGCAGCGTAGGGGGCCTAGCGGGACCCTCCGGGAGAGATACGCAGTATTTT
size: few; D: -; V: TRBV5-1; J: TRBJ1-2; CDR3: CASSLAVGFLGYTF; DNA: TGCGCCAGCAGCTTGGCCGTTGGCTTCCTGGGCTACACCTTC